Below, 26 T cell receptor beta chains from the same sample are listed, as sequenced in a study of OX40 agonist ivuxolimab in advanced cancers. Profiling relied on immunoSEQ multiplex PCR, and the TCRdb table lists in-frame clones only, not all of them. The data show fewer than 50,000 clones, around 92% seen once. Here the sequenced sample was CD4+ or CD8+ T cells sorted from blood, taken in a trial of the OX40 agonist ivuxolimab. Receptor source: an adult with an advanced solid tumor such as melanoma, head and neck, liver or kidney cancer.

The genes are TRBV4-1 and TRBJ2-1; 9 bases are shared with TRBD2. The ends lost 0 bases at V and 1 base at J; junction bases unmatched: 1. Per the germline V gene, CDR1 is MGHRA and CDR2 is YSYEKL. The CDR3 sequence is 16 residues long. The CDR3 DNA follows: TGCGCCAGCAGCCAAGATGCGGGGGGGTCCTACAATGAGCAGTTCTTC. Its protein is CASSQDAGGSYNEQFF.

The V and J genes are TRBV5-1 and TRBJ2-5, with 9 bases lining up with TRBD1. The DNA end is a closer match to TRBJ2-7, so the J assignment may be wrong. The germline CDR1 and CDR2 sequences are SGHRS and YFSETQ. This CDR3 comprises 14 residues. Here the CDR3 reads CASSLAGQGYEQYF. The CDR3, as DNA: TGCGCCAGCAGCTTGGCGGGACAGGGTTACGAGCAGTACTTC.

This clone showed up just a few times. The chain combines TRBV27 with TRBJ2-7; D gene unclear. This CDR3 has 13 residues. V was clipped by 6 bases and J by 3 bases, with 12 bases between them. Per the germline V gene, CDR1 is MNHEY and CDR2 is SMNVEV (reference sequence). The DNA for the CDR3 is TGTGCCAGCAGACAAGGGTCGTTCTACGAGCAGTACTTC. This encodes CASRQGSFYEQYF.

The chain carries TRBV5-1 and TRBJ2-1, with 7 bases fitting TRBD2. In germline, CDR1 is SGHRS, CDR2 YFSETQ. There are 19 residues in the CDR3. V lost 0 bases to trimming and J lost 7 bases; unmatched junction nucleotides: 19. The CDR3 region has the DNA TGCGCCAGCAGCTTGGAATTCCCTGCGGGAGCGCTAAGGTTAAATGAGCAGTTCTTC. Encoded protein: CASSLEFPAGALRLNEQFF. Complete variable domain (other parts from reference TRBV5-1 and TRBJ2-1): KAGVTQTPRYLIKTRGQQVTLSCSPISGHRSVSWYQQTPGQGLQFLFEYFSETQRNKGNFPGRFSGRQFSNSRSEMNVSTLELGDSALYLCASSLEFPAGALRLNEQFFGPGTRLTVL.

This clone was seen once. The chain links TRBV11-2 to TRBJ1-1; a weak D match, TRBD1 (6 bases). The CDR3 is 14 amino acids. Looked up from germline, CDR1 is SGHAT and CDR2 is FQNNGV. V dropped 2 bases and J dropped 8 bases, with 15 bases sitting between them. This CDR3 is CASSLMLGGREAFF. CDR3 nucleotides: TGTGCCAGCAGCTTAATGCTGGGGGGCAGGGAAGCTTTCTTT.

The chain combines TRBV19 with TRBJ2-1; D might be TRBD2 (6 bases). Trimming took 3 bases from V and 0 from J, leaving 12 bases between them. The CDR3 sequence is 16 residues long. Looked up from germline, CDR1 is LNHDA and CDR2 is SQIVND (reference sequence). CDR3 region: CASSIVGDSSYNEQFF. The DNA for the CDR3 is TGTGCCAGTAGTATTGTCGGGGACTCCTCCTACAATGAGCAGTTCTTC.

As to this clone: Other DNA sequences within the sample encode an identical CDR3. The chain recombines TRBV28 with TRBJ2-5; D gene unclear. The V gene lost 3 bases and the J gene lost 1 base, with 6 bases spanning the gap. CDR1 and CDR2 (germline): MDHEN, SYDVKM. This CDR3 is 13 amino acids long. CDR3 bases: TGTGCCAGCAGTTTGGACGGCCAAGAGACCCAGTACTTC. This translates into CASSLDGQETQYF.

This clone occurred once. This chain joins TRBV19 and TRBJ2-2, with 9 bases fitting TRBD2. This CDR3 spans 15 amino acids. Looked up from germline, CDR1 is LNHDA and CDR2 is SQIVND (reference sequence). The V segment lost 5 bases and the J segment 10 bases; nucleotides outside the gene matches: 11. The CDR3 region is CASSPRVAGVSELFF. Here the CDR3 DNA reads TGTGCCAGTAGTCCCAGGGTAGCGGGAGTTTCGGAGCTGTTTTTT.

This chain uses TRBV4-1 with TRBJ1-5; no reliable D call. CDR1 is MGHRA and CDR2 is YSYEKL in the germline V gene. CDR3 length: 15 amino acids. Trimming shortened V by 0 bases and J by 2 bases, and 8 bases separated the two germline ends. CDR3 in amino acids: CASSQDGLGNQPQHF. The CDR3 bases are TGCGCCAGCAGCCAAGATGGGCTGGGCAATCAGCCCCAGCATTTT.

The CDR3 DNA reads TGTGCCTGGAACCTGATGACAGGGCCAAATGAAAAACTGTTTTTT. This sequence encodes CAWNLMTGPNEKLFF. V and J are TRBV30 and TRBJ1-4; the match to TRBD1 covers 7 bases. This CDR3 spans 15 amino acids. V lost 4 bases, J lost 5 bases, and 10 bases stayed unmatched. The germline V gene has CDR1 GTSNPN and CDR2 SVGIG (reference sequence).

The J gene is TRBJ1-2, the V gene TRBV5-5; TRBD1 is a possible D gene (5 bases). CDR3 length: 12 amino acids. Germline assignment: CDR1 SGHKS and CDR2 YYEKEE (reference sequence). Trimming stripped 4 bases from V and 9 bases from J, with 13 bases between. CDR3 in DNA: TGTGCCAGCAGCGGAGGGGCGGGGAGCTACACCTTC. Its protein is CASSGGAGSYTF.

The CDR3 DNA reads TGTGCCAGCAGTCTTATGAACGGACAGGCCCTTTTGTACTATGGCTACACCTTC. Its protein is CASSLMNGQALLYYGYTF. V and J are TRBV28 and TRBJ1-2; the match to TRBD1 covers 7 bases. V lost 5 bases to trimming and J lost 3 bases; unmatched junction nucleotides: 18. In germline, CDR1 is MDHEN, CDR2 SYDVKM. This CDR3 has 18 residues.

This rearrangement joins TRBV7-9 to TRBJ2-1; the match to TRBD2 covers 7 bases. The CDR3 runs to 13 residues. The ends lost 5 bases at V and 9 bases at J; junction bases unmatched: 7. Germline V lookup: CDR1 SEHNR, CDR2 FQNEAQ (reference sequence). For the CDR3, the DNA is TGTGCCAGCAGCAATGGACTAGGCCCTGAGCAGTTCTTC. Translating it yields CASSNGLGPEQFF. The entire variable domain, with the rest obtained from reference TRBV7-9 and TRBJ2-1, is as follows: DTGVSQNPRHKITKRGQNVTFRCDPISEHNRLYWYRQTLGQGPEFLTYFQNEAQLEKSRLLSDRFSAERPKGSFSTLEIQRTEQGDSAMYLCASSNGLGPEQFFGPGTRLTVL.

The count of this clone is one. The chain is built from TRBV28 and TRBJ2-3; D is undetermined. The V gene lost 1 base and the J gene lost 8 bases, with 10 bases spanning the gap. The CDR3 extends over 13 amino acids. The germline V gene encodes CDR1 MDHEN and CDR2 SYDVKM. CDR3: CASSLSGRGTQYF. In DNA, the CDR3 is TGTGCCAGCAGTTTATCGGGCCGCGGTACGCAGTATTTT.

V and J are TRBV29-1 and TRBJ2-1; D perhaps matches TRBD2 (6 bases). The CDR3 is 14 residues long. V lost 3 bases and J 3 bases, leaving 12 bases between the germline ends. Germline assignment: CDR1 SQVTM and CDR2 ANQGSEA. This CDR3 reads CSVDSQEGYNEQFF. As DNA, the CDR3 is TGCAGCGTTGACAGTCAGGAGGGCTACAATGAGCAGTTCTTC.

The V gene is TRBV7-9, the J gene TRBJ2-2, with 11 bases fitting TRBD2. V dropped 5 bases and J dropped 4; count of bases not matched to a gene: 9. There are 17 residues in the CDR3. Per the germline V gene, CDR1 is SEHNR and CDR2 is FQNEAQ (reference sequence). CDR3 in DNA: TGTGCCAGCAGCCCCCCAATAGCGGGAGGGACCACCGGGGAGCTGTTTTTT. It encodes CASSPPIAGGTTGELFF. Full variable domain (outside the CDR3, taken from reference TRBV7-9 and TRBJ2-2): DTGVSQNPRHKITKRGQNVTFRCDPISEHNRLYWYRQTLGQGPEFLTYFQNEAQLEKSRLLSDRFSAERPKGSFSTLEIQRTEQGDSAMYLCASSPPIAGGTTGELFFGEGSRLTVL.

The chain is built from TRBV28 and TRBJ2-7; possibly TRBD1 for D (5 bases). Trimming removed 5 bases at V and 0 bases at J, with 20 bases between. CDR1 is MDHEN and CDR2 is SYDVKM in the germline V gene. CDR3 length equals 17 residues. CDR3 residues: CASSPLDRRQSSYEQYF. The DNA of the CDR3 is TGTGCCAGCAGTCCCCTTGACCGCAGACAGAGCTCCTACGAGCAGTACTTC.

For this clone: One end of the junction does not line up with germline, which may come from a read error. This chain connects TRBV11-1 to TRBJ2-7; D possibly corresponds to TRBD2 (5 bases). Germline CDR1 SGHAT, CDR2 FQDESV (reference sequence). This CDR3 is built from 13 residues. The CDR3 here is CASSSAAGYEQYF. The DNA of the CDR3 is TGCGCCAGCAGCTCCGCCGCGGGTTACGAGCAGTACTTC.

This chain connects TRBV7-8 to TRBJ2-3; 8 nucleotides match TRBD2. This CDR3 comprises 15 residues. The J segment lost 2 bases and the V segment lost 5 bases, leaving 6 bases of the junction unmatched. Per the germline V gene, CDR1 is SGHVS and CDR2 is FQNEAQ. Here the CDR3 reads CASSKIAGPTDTQYF. The CDR3 coding sequence is TGTGCCAGCAGCAAAATAGCGGGACCCACAGATACGCAGTATTTT. Full variable domain (rest looked up from reference TRBV7-8 and TRBJ2-3): GAGVSQSPRYKVAKRGQDVALRCDPISGHVSLFWYQQALGQGPEFLTYFQNEAQLDKSGLPSDRFFAERPEGSVSTLKIQRTQQEDSAVYLCASSKIAGPTDTQYFGPGTRLTVL.

V is TRBV29-1 and J is TRBJ2-1, with D possibly being TRBD2 (6 bases). The germline CDR1 and CDR2 sequences are SQVTM and ANQGSEA. This CDR3 contains 16 residues. Trimming stripped 7 bases from V and 8 bases from J, with 27 bases between. The CDR3 DNA is TGCAGCGCACGTGGATGGGTCTCTGGGGTAGCGGATGAGCAGTTCTTC. This translates into CSARGWVSGVADEQFF.

This chain joins TRBV28 and TRBJ1-5, with 7 positions matching TRBD1. J gave up 3 bases and V 6 bases, and 5 bases lay outside the gene matches. The germline CDR1 and CDR2 sequences are MDHEN and SYDVKM. CDR3 length: 14 residues. The DNA for the CDR3 is TGTGCCAGCAGCCCGACAGGGCTCAATCAGCCCCAGCATTTT. This translates into CASSPTGLNQPQHF.

The chain has TRBV2 and TRBJ2-1; TRBD1 is a possible D gene (5 bases). CDR1 and CDR2 (germline): SNHLY, FYNNEI. The V and J ends lost 5 bases and 3 bases respectively, with 11 bases between them. The CDR3 totals 14 residues. CDR3 amino acids: CASSSDSSYNEQFF. The CDR3 nucleotides are TGTGCCAGCAGTTCCGACAGTAGCTACAATGAGCAGTTCTTC. The variable domain in full, with the rest retrieved from reference TRBV2 and TRBJ2-1, is EPEVTQTPSHQVTQMGQEVILRCVPISNHLYFYWYRQILGQKVEFLVSFYNNEISEKSEIFDDQFSVERPDGSNFTLKIRSTKLEDSAMYFCASSSDSSYNEQFFGPGTRLTVL.

CDR3 in DNA: TGTGCCAGCGGGGGACAGGGGATAAATTACAATGAGCAGTTCTTC. This gives the protein CASGGQGINYNEQFF. The chain joins TRBV27 to TRBJ2-1; 10 bases line up with TRBD1. Germline V gene sequence: CDR1 MNHEY, CDR2 SMNVEV (reference sequence). The junction had 8 bases not matched to a gene; V was cut back by 8 bases and J by 4 bases. This CDR3 has 15 amino acids.

J is TRBJ1-2 and V is TRBV2; D gene unclear. Germline assignment: CDR1 SNHLY and CDR2 FYNNEI. V lost 7 bases to trimming and J lost 4 bases, with 13 bases between them. CDR3 length: 13 residues. The CDR3 is CASTPEGFYGYTF. The CDR3 coding sequence is TGTGCCAGCACCCCGGAGGGTTTCTATGGCTACACCTTC. Full variable domain (rest looked up from reference TRBV2 and TRBJ1-2): EPEVTQTPSHQVTQMGQEVILRCVPISNHLYFYWYRQILGQKVEFLVSFYNNEISEKSEIFDDQFSVERPDGSNFTLKIRSTKLEDSAMYFCASTPEGFYGYTFGSGTRLTVV.

The V call is TRBV27, the J call TRBJ2-7; 8 positions agree with TRBD1. The V gene's germline CDR1 is MNHEY and CDR2 SMNVEV (reference sequence). With V trimmed by 3 bases and J by 3 bases, 4 bases remained unmatched. The CDR3 spans 14 residues. CDR3 in amino acids: CASSLGTGFYEQYF. CDR3 DNA: TGTGCCAGCAGTTTGGGGACAGGTTTCTACGAGCAGTACTTC.

The gene calls are TRBV18 and TRBJ2-7, with D perhaps matching TRBD1 or TRBD2 (5 bases each). The germline V gene has CDR1 KGHSH and CDR2 LQKENI. V gave up 3 bases and J gave up 3 bases, with 12 bases separating them. This CDR3 region has 14 residues. The CDR3 here is CASSPGDSLYEQYF. The CDR3 coding sequence is TGTGCCAGCTCACCGGGGGATTCTCTCTACGAGCAGTACTTC.